The clone carrying this TCR beta chain was detected many times. The entry originates in a study of T cells in Graves' hyperthyroidism and ophthalmopathy. Germline CDR1 and CDR2: DFQATT and SNEGSKA (reference sequence). There are 14 residues in the CDR3. V was trimmed by 3 bases and J by 0 bases, leaving 10 bases between them. TCR beta CDR3 region amplification was performed from RNA transcripts. The TCR CDR3 first-round RT-PCR relied on the HTBI primer set. Via MiXCR, TCRdb re-called the multiplex PCR reads, giving one row per CDR3 protein. Of approximately 530,000 distinct CDR3 sequences detected, roughly a sixth appear once; the ten largest clones hold around 19%.

The sample comprised blood. The receptor's source is a woman aged 18-35 years with Graves' hyperthyroidism. J is TRBJ2-3 and V is TRBV20-1; tentative D call: TRBD2 (5 bases). This chain's CDR3 is CSARDSSSTDTQYF. CDR3 nucleotide sequence: TGCAGTGCTAGGGACTCCTCTAGCACAGATACGCAGTATTTT.